The clone carrying this T cell receptor beta chain was counted a few times. PBMCs came from 10 ml fresh peripheral blood. This record comes from a study of T cells in Graves' hyperthyroidism and ophthalmopathy. Template material for amplifying TCR beta CDR3 regions consisted of RNA transcripts. The study used the HTBI primer set for a first-round RT-PCR of the TCR CDR3. TCRdb analysed the multiplex PCR reads with MiXCR anew, one entry per CDR3 protein. This sample yields some 350,000 distinct CDR3 sequences, of which roughly 25% are seen a single time; more than 60% belongs to the top ten. The CDR3 sequence is 14 residues long. The germline CDR1 and CDR2 sequences are SQVTM and ANQGSEA. The V gene end was trimmed by 6 bases and the J gene end by 2 bases; junction bases not matched to a gene: 8.

The V gene is TRBV29-1, the J gene TRBJ2-7, with 9 positions matching TRBD1. Sequenced: blood. This clonotype was obtained from a man aged 45-60 years with Graves' hyperthyroidism. The CDR3, as DNA: TGCAGCGTGGGATCGGGACAGGGTACCTACGAGCAGTACTTC. Translating gives CSVGSGQGTYEQYF.